This T cell receptor (beta chain) derives from a study of vaccination effects on CD4 cells after COVID-19. Overall study: The median interval between the second dose and post-vaccine sampling was 72 days. Findings and caveats of the study: Whether induced by infection or by vaccine, clones showed marked clonal contraction late after vaccination.

Sequencing in the ViraFEST assay came after antigen-specific CD4+ T cells had been expanded with viral peptide pools, which were used to stimulate PBMC. The culture ran for roughly ten days before CD4+ T cells were isolated. Either the BNT162b2 or mRNA-1273 vaccine was given to participants in two doses. For this clone: Its specificity is unknown.

The CDR3 length is 17 residues. Per germline, CDR1 SGDLS and CDR2 YYNGEE. Deletions cut 4 bases from V and 0 bases from J, with 16 bases between. TCRdb's copy holds only in-frame clones and misses some; the assay was immunoSEQ multiplex PCR. This sample has approximately 28,000 clones, with over 75% found just once. The gene calls are TRBV9 and TRBJ2-2; TRBD2 might be the D (6 bases). The sample in question was CD4+ T cells from PBMCs cultured with SARS-CoV-2 spike peptides, obtained after COVID-19 vaccination. The sequence was obtained from a human donor who received a COVID-19 vaccine. Some clones in this sample may be carry-over from other donors' samples. CDR3 region: CASSPPWGEANTGELFF. The CDR3 DNA is TGTGCCAGCAGCCCACCGTGGGGGGAGGCGAACACCGGGGAGCTGTTTTTT.